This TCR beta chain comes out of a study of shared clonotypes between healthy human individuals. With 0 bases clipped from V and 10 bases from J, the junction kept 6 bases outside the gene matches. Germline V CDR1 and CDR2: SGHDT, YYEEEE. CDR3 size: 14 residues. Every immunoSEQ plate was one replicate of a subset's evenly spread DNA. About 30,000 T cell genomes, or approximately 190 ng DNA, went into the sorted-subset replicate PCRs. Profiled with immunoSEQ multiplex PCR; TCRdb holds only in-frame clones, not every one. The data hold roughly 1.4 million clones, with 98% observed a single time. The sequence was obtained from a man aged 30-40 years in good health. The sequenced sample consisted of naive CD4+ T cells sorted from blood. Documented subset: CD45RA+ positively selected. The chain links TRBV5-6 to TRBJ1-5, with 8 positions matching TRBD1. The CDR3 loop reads CASSLAGTGLPQHF. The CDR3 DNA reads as TGTGCCAGCAGCTTGGCCGGGACAGGCCTTCCCCAGCATTTT.